Sequencing of this T cell receptor (beta chain) was carried out in a study of shared clonotypes between healthy human individuals. This CDR3 has 15 residues. Trimming left V 5 bases short and J 4 bases short, with 16 bases between. Germline loops: CDR1 SGHRS, CDR2 YFSETQ. Around 30,000 T cell genomes (approximately 0.2 ug DNA) went into each sorted-subset replicate. The authors' processing: Filtering of immunoSEQ junctional sequences could not match full-length read filtering. Produced via immunoSEQ multiplex PCR; TCRdb's table is partial and in-frame only. For V, J and clone size, that table is used; D and trimming come from the DNA. The repertoire has under 150,000 clones, 55% to 80% of them found once; the top ten carry roughly 25%.

The gene calls are TRBV5-1 and TRBJ2-1, with D perhaps TRBD2 (6 bases). Source material: memory CD8+ T cells sorted from blood. Specified subset: CD45RO+ cells pooled with CCR7-negative TemRA cells. The source of this sequence is a woman in her thirties in good health. The CDR3 DNA reads as TGCGCCAGCAGTACCGGAGGTAGCGGATACAATGAGCAGTTCTTC. It specifies CASSTGGSGYNEQFF. The full variable domain, rest sourced from reference TRBV5-1 and TRBJ2-1, is KAGVTQTPRYLIKTRGQQVTLSCSPISGHRSVSWYQQTPGQGLQFLFEYFSETQRNKGNFPGRFSGRQFSNSRSEMNVSTLELGDSALYLCASSTGGSGYNEQFFGPGTRLTVL.